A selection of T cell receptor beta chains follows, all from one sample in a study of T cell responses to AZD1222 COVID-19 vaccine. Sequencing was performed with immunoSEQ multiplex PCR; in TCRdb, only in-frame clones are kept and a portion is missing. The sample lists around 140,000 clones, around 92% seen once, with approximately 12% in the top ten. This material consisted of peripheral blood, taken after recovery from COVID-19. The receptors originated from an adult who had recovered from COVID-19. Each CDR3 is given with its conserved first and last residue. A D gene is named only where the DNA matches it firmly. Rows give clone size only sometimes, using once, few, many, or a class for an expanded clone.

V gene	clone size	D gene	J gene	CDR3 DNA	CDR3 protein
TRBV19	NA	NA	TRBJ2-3	TGTGCCAGTAGTCCTACTAGGGATACGCAGTATTTT	CASSPTRDTQYF
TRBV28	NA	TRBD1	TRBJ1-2	TGTGCCAGCAGTTTGGGACAGGGGGCTTCTGGCTACACCTTC	CASSLGQGASGYTF
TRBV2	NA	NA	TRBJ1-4	TGTGCCAGCAGGCCGGGGGAGTTCAATGAAAAACTGTTTTTT	CASRPGEFNEKLFF
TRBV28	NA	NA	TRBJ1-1	TGTGCCAGCAGTTTCAGAAAGAACACTGAAGCTTTCTTT	CASSFRKNTEAFF
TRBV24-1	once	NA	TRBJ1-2	TGTGCCACCAGTGATTCCTATGGCTACACCTTC	CATSDSYGYTF
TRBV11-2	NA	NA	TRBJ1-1	TGTGCCAGCAGCTTAGTTCGAGGCGGCTCGGCTTTCTTT	CASSLVRGGSAFF
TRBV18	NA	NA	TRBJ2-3	TGTGCCAGCACGAAGGGCACAGATACGCAGTATTTT	CASTKGTDTQYF
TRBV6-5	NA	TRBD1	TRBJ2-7	TGTGCCAGCAGCCCCCGGGACAGGGGGTACGAGCAGTACTTC	CASSPRDRGYEQYF
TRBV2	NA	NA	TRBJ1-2	TGTGCCAGCAGTACTGTTGGGGGCCCCTATGGCTACACCTTC	CASSTVGGPYGYTF
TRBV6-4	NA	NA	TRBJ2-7	TGTGCCAGCAGTATCCTACAGGGTTCCGAGCAGTACTTC	CASSILQGSEQYF
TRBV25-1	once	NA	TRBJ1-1	TGTGCCAGCGGCAGGGACGATGAAGCTTTCTTT	CASGRDDEAFF
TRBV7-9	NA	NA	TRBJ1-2	TGTGCCAGCAGCTTAGGAACAACAGCTACTAACTATGGCTACACCTTC	CASSLGTTATNYGYTF
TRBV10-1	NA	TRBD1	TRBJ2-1	TGCGCCAGCAGTGGGACAGGGGCCGGGAATGAGCAGTTCTTC	CASSGTGAGNEQFF
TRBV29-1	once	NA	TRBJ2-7	TGCAGCGTTGGGACAGCCTCCTCCTACGAGCAGTACTTC	CSVGTASSYEQYF
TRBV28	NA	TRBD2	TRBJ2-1	TGTGCCAGCAGCGCAACCGGACTAGTCTACAATGAGCAGTTCTTC	CASSATGLVYNEQFF
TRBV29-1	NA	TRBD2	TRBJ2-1	TGCAGCGTTGTAATGCTAGCGGGAGTCAATGAGCAGTTCTTC	CSVVMLAGVNEQFF